The 16 T cell receptor beta chains listed next were all sequenced from one sample in a study of blood T cell repertoires in COVID-19. Sequencing used immunoSEQ multiplex PCR; TCRdb keeps in-frame clones, though not all of them. This table holds 200,000 to 250,000 clones, roughly 76% found once. The specimen was peripheral blood. These receptors all stem from a woman older than 75 with COVID-19, enrolled during active disease.

This clone has just a few counts. CDR3 nucleotides: TGCGCCAGCAGCCTAAGGACAGGGGGCAACTTAGGCTACACCTTC. The encoded protein is CASSLRTGGNLGYTF. The chain recombines TRBV4-1 with TRBJ1-2, with TRBD1 identical over 11 bases. V trimming: 4 bases; J trimming: 8 bases; junction bases outside the gene matches: 9. CDR3 size: 15 residues. Germline V gene sequence: CDR1 MGHRA, CDR2 YSYEKL.

V gene TRBV6-5 combines with J gene TRBJ2-1, with 8 positions matching TRBD2. The CDR3 runs to 10 residues. The trim removed 10 bases at V and 12 bases at J, leaving 5 bases unmatched. In germline, CDR1 is MNHEY, CDR2 SVGAGI. The CDR3 nucleotides are TGTGCCACCAAGAGCGGGAGGCAGTTCTTC. This gives the protein CATKSGRQFF.

V gene TRBV19 combines with J gene TRBJ1-4; D not resolved. The germline CDR1 and CDR2 sequences are LNHDA and SQIVND (reference sequence). V was shortened by 5 bases and J by 7 bases, with 17 bases between the two germline ends. The CDR3 is 15 amino acids. The CDR3 protein is CASSPELLWSEKLFF. CDR3 nucleotide sequence: TGTGCCAGTAGTCCCGAATTACTCTGGTCTGAAAAACTGTTTTTT.

The rearrangement joins TRBV5-1 to TRBJ2-1; tentative D call: TRBD1 (6 bases). The length of the CDR3 is 13 residues. V was clipped by 2 bases and J by 6 bases, with 9 bases between them. CDR1 and CDR2 (germline): SGHRS, YFSETQ. The CDR3 region has the DNA TGCGCCAGCAGCTTAGTAGGGGGCAATGAGCAGTTCTTC. It yields the protein CASSLVGGNEQFF.

The chain links TRBV19 to TRBJ2-1; 11 nucleotides align to TRBD1. The CDR3 consists of 15 residues. V trimming: 10 bases; J trimming: 6 bases; junction bases outside the gene matches: 11. Germline V CDR1 and CDR2: LNHDA, SQIVND (reference sequence). The CDR3 spells CATQKGGQGVNEQFF. The CDR3 nucleotides are TGTGCCACCCAGAAGGGGGGACAGGGGGTCAATGAGCAGTTCTTC. The entire variable domain, with the rest obtained from reference TRBV19 and TRBJ2-1, is as follows: DGGITQSPKYLFRKEGQNVTLSCEQNLNHDAMYWYRQDPGQGLRLIYYSQIVNDFQKGDIAEGYSVSREKKESFPLTVTSAQKNPTAFYLCATQKGGQGVNEQFFGPGTRLTVL.

As for this clone: This CDR3 is also generated by other DNA sequences in the sample. The chain uses TRBV10-1 and TRBJ1-6, with 7 bases lining up with TRBD1. Germline CDR1 reads WNHNN; CDR2 reads SYGVQD (reference sequence). Trimming removed 3 bases from V and 9 bases from J; junction bases left unmatched: 2. The CDR3 is 13 residues long. The CDR3: CASSEYRGSPLHF. The CDR3 nucleotides are TGCGCCAGCAGTGAATACAGGGGTTCACCCCTCCACTTT.

The chain couples TRBV7-9 to TRBJ2-7; 10 bases map to TRBD1. Germline CDR1 and CDR2: SEHNR and FQNEAQ (reference sequence). The CDR3 has 15 residues. Trimming removed 3 bases from V and 4 bases from J; junction bases left unmatched: 6. CDR3 coding DNA: TGTGCCAGCAGCTTTCCGGGACAGGGGCTGTACGAGCAGTACTTC. It translates to CASSFPGQGLYEQYF.

The J gene is TRBJ2-5, the V gene TRBV24-1; 7 nucleotides match TRBD2. Germline V gene data show CDR1 as KGHDR and CDR2 as SFDVKD. The CDR3 sequence is 16 residues long. V shed 1 base and J 2 bases; nucleotides not matched to a gene: 6. The CDR3, as DNA: TGTGCCACCAGTGATTTTGGGGATAGCGGGCAAGAGACCCAGTACTTC. Its translation: CATSDFGDSGQETQYF.

The CDR3 bases are TGTGCCAGCAGCTTAGGCTCTGTGACACCGGTGGGCTACACCTTC. It yields the protein CASSLGSVTPVGYTF. The chain uses TRBV7-8 and TRBJ1-2, with D unresolved. The CDR3 has 15 amino acids. Germline V CDR1 and CDR2: SGHVS, FQNEAQ. Trimming cost V 1 base and J 8 bases, with 17 bases left between them.

The rearrangement links TRBV13 to TRBJ1-6; D remains unclear. Germline assignment: CDR1 PRHDT and CDR2 FYEKMQ (reference sequence). Trimming left V 5 bases short and J 7 bases short, with 12 bases between. This CDR3 comprises 14 residues. CDR3 loop: CASSVSRQNSPLHF. Written as DNA, the CDR3 is TGTGCCAGCAGCGTATCCAGGCAGAATTCACCCCTCCACTTT.

This clone was seen more than once but under ten times. The chain is built from TRBV13 and TRBJ1-1, with a weak D call TRBD1 (5 bases). Germline V lookup: CDR1 PRHDT, CDR2 FYEKMQ (reference sequence). Between the trimmed V and J ends, which lost 8 bases and 4 bases, there was a span of 20 bases. This CDR3 comprises 15 residues. The CDR3 is CASLTRGAGSTEAFF. CDR3 in DNA: TGTGCCAGCCTGACGAGAGGGGCGGGGAGCACTGAAGCTTTCTTT.

V gene TRBV30 combines with J gene TRBJ2-7; 9 bases are shared with TRBD1. Germline CDR1 GTSNPN, CDR2 SVGIG (reference sequence). This CDR3 is built from 15 residues. With 8 bases clipped from V and 4 bases from J, the junction kept 15 bases outside the gene matches. The CDR3 region is CAAVVPGTGRYEQYF. The CDR3 DNA reads TGTGCCGCAGTCGTACCCGGGACAGGGCGGTACGAGCAGTACTTC.

Comments on this clone: The junction departs from the called germline gene at one end, perhaps through a read error. The rearrangement uses TRBV5-4 and TRBJ1-4; TRBD1 is a possible D gene (5 bases). Looked up from germline, CDR1 is SGHNT and CDR2 is YYREEE (reference sequence). The CDR3 spans 14 residues. CDR3 nucleotides: TGTGCCAGCAGCCCGGGACTATATGAGGAAAAACTGCTTTTT. Its translation: CASSPGLYEEKLLF.

This chain joins TRBV21-1 and TRBJ2-1; TRBD1 is taken as the D call from the table, unchecked against the DNA. TRBV21-1 is a recognized pseudogene. This CDR3 comprises 14 residues. CDR3 loop: CASSKDGADNEQFF. CDR3 nucleotide sequence: TGTGCCAGCAGCAAGGATGGGGCCGACAATGAGCAGTTCTTC.

The chain uses TRBV18 and TRBJ1-1; TRBD1 might be the D (5 bases). Between the trimmed V and J ends, which lost 3 bases and 7 bases, there was a span of 15 bases. The CDR3 consists of 14 residues. Germline assignment: CDR1 KGHSH and CDR2 LQKENI. The CDR3 loop is CASSPQGFVGEAFF. The CDR3 coding sequence is TGTGCCAGCTCACCCCAGGGCTTTGTGGGTGAAGCTTTCTTT.

This chain links TRBV3-1 (or the pseudogene TRBV3-2) with TRBJ2-3, with 8 nucleotides matching TRBD1. The J segment lost 0 bases and the V segment lost 3 bases, leaving 2 bases of the junction unmatched. CDR1 and CDR2 from the germline V gene are LGHDT and YNNKEL (reference sequence). This CDR3 is 15 amino acids long. The CDR3 sequence: CASSHRDRSTDTQYF. Here the CDR3 DNA reads TGTGCCAGCAGCCACCGGGACAGGAGCACAGATACGCAGTATTTT.